The table lists the clone carrying this T cell receptor beta chain with a few counts. The target antigen is unknown. Germline CDR1 and CDR2: SGHVS and FQNEAQ. V lost 1 base, J lost 8 bases, and 4 bases stayed unmatched. The CDR3 runs to 14 residues. Through template switching, a universal primer site was introduced, and the cDNA contained unique molecular identifiers. TCRdb analysed the 5' RACE reads with MiXCR anew, one entry per CDR3 protein. The sample records a few hundred thousand distinct CDR3 sequences, about 10% being singletons. This sample was included in a study of identical twins. General study findings and limits: Some out-of-frame alpha sequences were shared by twins, and these showed excess low generation probability.

The source is a man in his fifties in good health. This chain connects TRBV7-8 to TRBJ1-2, with 10 bases aligning to TRBD1. Sequenced input: memory T cells sorted from blood. CDR3 sequence: CASSLVGQGGGYTF. The CDR3, as DNA: TGTGCCAGCAGCTTAGTAGGACAGGGGGGAGGCTACACCTTC.